This T cell receptor (beta chain) originates from a study of early T cells in non-severe SARS-CoV-2 infection. Study information: Chains were unpaired, as sequencing was done on bulk RNA from unsorted whole blood.

The study's findings and limits: Database matching using VDJdb favored anti-spike CD8 responses, with private and CD4 specificities left missing.

This clonotype was recorded at least ten times. Its antigen remains unknown. Between the trimmed V and J ends, which lost 0 bases and 5 bases, there was a span of 29 bases. Germline CDR1 is DFQATT and CDR2 is SNEGSKA (reference sequence). There are 21 residues in the CDR3. Attachment of unique molecular identifiers to individual cDNA molecules was performed. One entry per CDR3 protein results from TCRdb running MiXCR on the 5' RACE reads. The repertoire holds 85,000 to 120,000 distinct CDR3 sequences, around 13% seen once, with 5% to 8% in the top ten. The clonotype originates from an adult who was a healthcare worker with PCR-confirmed SARS-CoV-2 infection or an uninfected control (not recorded which). The gene calls are TRBV20-1 and TRBJ1-6, with D tentatively TRBD1 (6 bases). The specimen was whole blood. As DNA, the CDR3 is TGCAGTGCTAGAGATCACCCCACCTTCGCCCAAAGACAGGAGAATAATTCACCCCTCCACTTT. Protein: CSARDHPTFAQRQENNSPLHF.